This TCR beta chain was obtained from a study of cytomegalovirus exposure and HLA in healthy donors. Study findings and constraints: In the approximately 130 validation repertoires, around 95% of cluster scores exceeded 0, per a later analysis.

Here immunoSEQ multiplex PCR was the method, and the copy in TCRdb shows in-frame clones only, minus some. The sample has 150,000 to 160,000 clones, about 82% seen once; the top ten hold around 2.1%. This CDR3 region has 14 residues. Looked up from germline, CDR1 is SGHTA and CDR2 is FQGNSA. V was pared by 5 bases and J by 2 bases, with 11 bases between. The donors were in the approximately 120-subject validation cohort, distinct from the approximately 700-subject first cohort. Comments on this clone: Its antigen is unidentified.

The receptor's source is a human donor in good health. The sample was PBMCs. J is TRBJ2-3 and V is TRBV7-2; no firm D call. CDR3 coding DNA: TGTGCCAGCAGCGTGCAGAGACACACAGATACGCAGTATTTT. It is translated as CASSVQRHTDTQYF.